One and the same sample provided the 16 T cell receptor beta chains below, sequenced in a study of OX40 agonist ivuxolimab in advanced cancers. Only in-frame clones appear in the TCRdb table, and some are missing; sequencing was by immunoSEQ multiplex PCR. Of 60,000 to 70,000 clones listed, roughly 84% are singletons. The sequencing here drew on CD4+ or CD8+ T cells sorted from blood, taken in a trial of the OX40 agonist ivuxolimab. The origin of the receptors is an adult with an advanced solid tumor such as melanoma, head and neck, liver or kidney cancer.

The CDR3 loop reads CASSPPGQGSYEQYF. In DNA form, the CDR3 reads TGTGCCAGCTCACCACCGGGACAGGGGTCCTACGAGCAGTACTTC. V gene TRBV18 combines with J gene TRBJ2-7, with 10 nucleotides matching TRBD1. Trimming cost V 0 bases and J 1 base; bases outside gene matches: 0. Germline CDR1 and CDR2: KGHSH and LQKENI. The CDR3 spans 15 residues. The full variable domain, with the rest looked up from reference TRBV18 and TRBJ2-7, is NAGVMQNPRHLVRRRGQEARLRCSPMKGHSHVYWYRQLPEEGLKFMVYLQKENIIDESGMPKERFSAEFPKEGPSILRIQQVVRGDSAAYFCASSPPGQGSYEQYFGPGTRLTVT.

The chain links TRBV29-1 to TRBJ2-2; perhaps TRBD1 as D (7 bases). CDR1 is SQVTM and CDR2 is ANQGSEA in the germline V gene. This CDR3 spans 16 amino acids. V was shortened by 4 bases and J by 5 bases, with 20 bases between the two germline ends. The CDR3 DNA follows: TGCAGCGTTGGGGAGACAGGGTCGGGGGAGACCGGGGAGCTGTTTTTT. This translates into CSVGETGSGETGELFF.

V is TRBV4-2 and J is TRBJ1-2; D is unresolved. Trimming removed 6 bases at V and 4 bases at J, with 12 bases between. Germline-derived CDR1 and CDR2 are LGHNA and YNFKEQ. The CDR3 is made up of 13 amino acids. CDR3 loop: CASRALDGYGYTF. DNA of the CDR3: TGTGCCAGCAGAGCCCTTGATGGCTATGGCTACACCTTC.

The rearrangement joins TRBV29-1 to TRBJ2-2; the match to TRBD1 covers 8 bases. Trimming removed 3 bases from V and 6 bases from J; junction bases left unmatched: 6. CDR1 is SQVTM, CDR2 ANQGSEA, per germline. The CDR3 length is 14 residues. The CDR3 DNA sequence: TGCAGCGTTGACCCGACAGGGGAATCCGGGGAGCTGTTTTTT. Translation: CSVDPTGESGELFF.

The V gene is TRBV9, the J gene TRBJ2-3, with TRBD1 matching 8 bases. The germline gives CDR1 SGDLS, CDR2 YYNGEE. The CDR3 loop spans 13 amino acids. The V segment lost 3 bases and the J segment 6 bases; nucleotides outside the gene matches: 3. The CDR3 nucleotides read TGTGCCAGCAGCGGTTACAGGGGGGATACGCAGTATTTT. Protein: CASSGYRGDTQYF.

V is TRBV4-3 and J is TRBJ1-1; 9 nucleotides line up with TRBD1. Germline loops: CDR1 LGHNA, CDR2 YSLEER. Trimming removed 3 bases from V and 8 bases from J; junction bases left unmatched: 7. The CDR3 contains 14 residues. This chain's CDR3 is CASSQMGTGKEAFF. Written as DNA, the CDR3 is TGCGCCAGCAGCCAGATGGGGACAGGGAAAGAAGCTTTCTTT.

This clone was counted between two and nine times. The CDR3 region is CASSARDKYNYGYTF. CDR3 bases: TGTGCCAGTAGTGCCCGGGACAAATATAACTATGGCTACACCTTC. The V call is TRBV19, the J call TRBJ1-2, with D possibly TRBD1 on 6 matching bases. The CDR3 has 15 amino acids. Looked up from germline, CDR1 is LNHDA and CDR2 is SQIVND (reference sequence). Trimming stripped 5 bases from V and 1 base from J, with 14 bases between.

V usage is TRBV30 and J usage is TRBJ2-7; 8 nucleotides match TRBD1. The CDR3 sequence is 13 residues long. Trimming removed 5 bases from V and 3 bases from J; junction bases left unmatched: 6. Germline loops: CDR1 GTSNPN, CDR2 SVGIG (reference sequence). The CDR3: CAWSGGVNYEQYF. In nucleotides, the CDR3 is TGTGCCTGGTCAGGGGGCGTAAACTACGAGCAGTACTTC. The variable domain in full, with the rest retrieved from reference TRBV30 and TRBJ2-7, is SQTIHQWPATLVQPVGSPLSLECTVEGTSNPNLYWYRQAAGRGLQLLFYSVGIGQISSEVPQNLSASRPQDRQFILSSKKLLLSDSGFYLCAWSGGVNYEQYFGPGTRLTVT.

The chain employs TRBV19 and TRBJ2-2, with 8 bases matching TRBD2. V was pared by 7 bases and J by 7 bases, with 20 bases of the junction left unmatched. Per the germline V gene, CDR1 is LNHDA and CDR2 is SQIVND (reference sequence). The CDR3 runs to 18 residues. CDR3 nucleotide sequence: TGTGCCAGTATCTCGTCGGCGTACGGGAGGGCCGAATACGGGGAGCTGTTTTTT. It yields the protein CASISSAYGRAEYGELFF.

The V gene is TRBV25-1, the J gene TRBJ2-5; D gene unclear. Germline CDR1 and CDR2: MGHDK and SYGVNS. Trimming took 3 bases from V and 0 from J, leaving 5 bases between them. The CDR3 length is 13 residues. The CDR3 bases are TGTGCCAGCAGTGATGGCCACCAAGAGACCCAGTACTTC. It encodes CASSDGHQETQYF.

The chain joins TRBV7-2 to TRBJ1-3; D gene uncertain. The germline V gene encodes CDR1 SGHTA and CDR2 FQGNSA. The CDR3 loop spans 16 amino acids. V shed 3 bases and J shed 1 base, with 13 bases lying between them. CDR3 DNA: TGTGCCAGCAGCTTTTCCCCAATAGTTTCTGGAAACACCATATATTTT. It is translated as CASSFSPIVSGNTIYF.

V usage is TRBV15 and J usage is TRBJ2-3; D is unresolved. CDR3 length: 17 amino acids. Per the germline V gene, CDR1 is LNHNV and CDR2 is YYDKDF (reference sequence). V was trimmed by 0 bases and J by 4 bases, leaving 17 bases between them. The CDR3 loop reads CATSRDRHPLGPDTQYF. CDR3 DNA sequence: TGTGCCACCAGCAGAGACAGACACCCACTGGGCCCAGATACGCAGTATTTT. Variable domain in full (rest from reference TRBV15 and TRBJ2-3): DAMVIQNPRYQVTQFGKPVTLSCSQTLNHNVMYWYQQKSSQAPKLLFHYYDKDFNNEADTPDNFQSRRPNTSFCFLDIRSPGLGDTAMYLCATSRDRHPLGPDTQYFGPGTRLTVL.

V usage is TRBV7-8 and J usage is TRBJ1-1; D ambiguous. Deletions cut 3 bases from V and 0 bases from J, with 8 bases between. Germline V lookup: CDR1 SGHVS, CDR2 FQNEAQ. The CDR3 spans 14 residues. The CDR3 nucleotides read TGTGCCAGCAGCTTCGGTCGGGTGAACACTGAAGCTTTCTTT. Translating it yields CASSFGRVNTEAFF.

This clone turned up a few times. The genes are TRBV9 and TRBJ2-2; possible D gene TRBD2, 6 bases. CDR1 and CDR2 from the germline V gene are SGDLS and YYNGEE. CDR3 length equals 17 residues. The V end lost 4 bases, the J end lost 0 bases, and 16 bases lay between the germline ends. As DNA, the CDR3 is TGTGCCAGCAGCTCAACGGGGGTGGGTGCGAACACCGGGGAGCTGTTTTTT. It is translated as CASSSTGVGANTGELFF.

The chain has TRBV7-8 and TRBJ1-2; unclear D gene. The CDR3 is made up of 17 amino acids. CDR1 is SGHVS and CDR2 is FQNEAQ in the germline V gene. V lost 2 bases to trimming and J lost 4 bases, with 20 bases between them. In nucleotides, the CDR3 is TGTGCCAGCAGCTTAAATGAGAACGGGAGAGACTTCTATGGCTACACCTTC. This codes for CASSLNENGRDFYGYTF.

This clone was counted only a few times. The chain links TRBV15 to TRBJ2-3; D perhaps matches TRBD1 (6 bases). V was pared by 7 bases and J by 0 bases, with 14 bases between. Germline loops: CDR1 LNHNV, CDR2 YYDKDF (reference sequence). The CDR3 loop spans 15 amino acids. This chain's CDR3 is CATKLGQSSTDTQYF. CDR3 bases: TGTGCCACCAAGTTAGGACAGTCTAGCACAGATACGCAGTATTTT.